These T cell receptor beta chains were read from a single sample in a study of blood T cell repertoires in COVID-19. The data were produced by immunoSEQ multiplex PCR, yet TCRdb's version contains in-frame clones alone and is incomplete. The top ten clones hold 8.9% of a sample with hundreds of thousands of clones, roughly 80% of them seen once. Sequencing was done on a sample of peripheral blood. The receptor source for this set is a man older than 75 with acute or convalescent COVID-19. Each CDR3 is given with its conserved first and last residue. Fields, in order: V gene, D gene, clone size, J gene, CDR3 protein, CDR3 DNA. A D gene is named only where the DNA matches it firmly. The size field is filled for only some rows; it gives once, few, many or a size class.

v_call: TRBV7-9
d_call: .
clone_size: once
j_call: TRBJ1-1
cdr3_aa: CASSFPGPVGDTEAFF
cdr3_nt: TGTGCCAGCAGCTTCCCCGGGCCCGTAGGGGACACTGAAGCTTTCTTT

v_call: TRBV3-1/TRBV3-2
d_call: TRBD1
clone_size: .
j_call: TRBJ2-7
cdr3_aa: CASSLLGTGGEQYF
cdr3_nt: TGTGCCAGCAGCCTTCTCGGGACAGGGGGCGAGCAGTACTTC

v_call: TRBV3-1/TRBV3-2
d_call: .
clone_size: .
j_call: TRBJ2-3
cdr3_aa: CASSQVEQLQYF
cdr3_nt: TGTGCCAGCAGCCAAGTAGAACAGTTGCAGTATTTT

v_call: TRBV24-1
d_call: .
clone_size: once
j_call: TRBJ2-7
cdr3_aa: CATSDGGAYEQYF
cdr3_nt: TGTGCCACCAGTGATGGAGGGGCCTACGAGCAGTACTTC

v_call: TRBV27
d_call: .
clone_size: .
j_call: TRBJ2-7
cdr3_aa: CASSLLAGEGTYEQYF
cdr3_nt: TGTGCCAGCAGTTTATTGGCAGGGGAAGGGACCTACGAGCAGTACTTC

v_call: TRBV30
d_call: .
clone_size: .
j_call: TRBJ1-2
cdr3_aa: CAWRAYEGYGYTF
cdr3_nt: TGTGCCTGGAGAGCCTACGAGGGCTATGGCTACACCTTC

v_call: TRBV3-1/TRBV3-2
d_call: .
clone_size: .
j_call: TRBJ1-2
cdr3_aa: CASRSGGGGYGYTF
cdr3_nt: TGTGCCAGCAGATCCGGGGGGGGAGGCTATGGCTACACCTTC

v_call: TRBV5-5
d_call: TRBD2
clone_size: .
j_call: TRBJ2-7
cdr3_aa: CASSLIPGTSSYEQYF
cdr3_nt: TGTGCCAGCAGCTTGATCCCAGGGACTAGCTCCTACGAGCAGTACTTC

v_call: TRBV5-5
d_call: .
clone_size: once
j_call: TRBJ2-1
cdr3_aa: CASSFTGSYNEQFF
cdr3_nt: TGTGCCAGCAGCTTCACAGGTTCCTACAATGAGCAGTTCTTC

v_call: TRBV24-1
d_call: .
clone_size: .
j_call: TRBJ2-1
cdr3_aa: CATSDGQAGYNEQFF
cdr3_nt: TGTGCCACCAGTGATGGACAGGCGGGGTACAATGAGCAGTTCTTC

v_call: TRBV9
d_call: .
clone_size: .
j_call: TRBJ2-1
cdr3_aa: CASSVMSSDRTNEQFF
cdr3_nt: TGTGCCAGCAGCGTTATGAGCTCCGACAGGACCAATGAGCAGTTCTTC

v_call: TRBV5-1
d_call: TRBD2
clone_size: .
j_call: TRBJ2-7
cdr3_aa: CASSLAGGRAGEQYF
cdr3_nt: TGCGCCAGCAGCTTGGCCGGCGGGAGGGCGGGGGAGCAGTACTTC

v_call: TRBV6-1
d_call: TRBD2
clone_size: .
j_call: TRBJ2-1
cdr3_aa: CASSDGRNGGGYSEQFF
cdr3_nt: TGTGCCAGCAGTGACGGGAGGAATGGCGGGGGGTACAGTGAGCAGTTCTTC

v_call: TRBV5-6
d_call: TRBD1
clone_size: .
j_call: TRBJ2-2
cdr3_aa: CASSLFDRVINTGELFF
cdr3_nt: TGTGCCAGCAGCTTGTTCGACAGGGTGATAAACACCGGGGAGCTGTTTTTT

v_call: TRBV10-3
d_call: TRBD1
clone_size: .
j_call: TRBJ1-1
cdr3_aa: CAIARTGGSEAFF
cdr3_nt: TGTGCCATCGCTAGGACAGGGGGCTCTGAAGCTTTCTTT

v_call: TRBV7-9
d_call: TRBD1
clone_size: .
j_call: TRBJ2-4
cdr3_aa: CASSPWGGTGKNIQYF
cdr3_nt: TGTGCCAGCAGCCCCTGGGGCGGGACAGGCAAAAACATTCAGTACTTC

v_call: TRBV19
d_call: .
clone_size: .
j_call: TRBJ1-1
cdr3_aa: CASSIAGKNTEAFF
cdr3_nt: TGTGCCAGTAGTATAGCAGGGAAGAACACTGAAGCTTTCTTT

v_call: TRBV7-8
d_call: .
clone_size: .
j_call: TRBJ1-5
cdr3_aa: CASSLVGDMRQPQHF
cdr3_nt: TGTGCCAGCAGCTTAGTAGGGGATATGAGACAGCCCCAGCATTTT

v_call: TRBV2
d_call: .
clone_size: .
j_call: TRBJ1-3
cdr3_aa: CASSEPGLFRQGGF
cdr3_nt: TGTGCCAGCAGTGAACCGGGTTTGTTTCGGCAGGGTGGTTTT

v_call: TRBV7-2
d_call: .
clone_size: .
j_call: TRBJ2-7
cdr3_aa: CASSPSPGPPYEQYF
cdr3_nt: TGTGCCAGCAGCCCCAGCCCTGGGCCCCCCTACGAGCAGTACTTC

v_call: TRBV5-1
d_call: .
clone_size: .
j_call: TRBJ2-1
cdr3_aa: CASSLAGATGNEQFF
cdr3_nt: TGCGCCAGCAGCTTGGCGGGAGCAACAGGAAATGAGCAGTTCTTC

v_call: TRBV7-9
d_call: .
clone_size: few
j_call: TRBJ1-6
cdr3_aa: CASSLVEDSPLHF
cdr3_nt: TGTGCCAGCAGCTTAGTTGAGGATTCACCCCTCCACTTT

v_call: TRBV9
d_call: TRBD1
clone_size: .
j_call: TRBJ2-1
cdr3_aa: CASSPRDRGPLSSYNEQFF
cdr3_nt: TGTGCCAGCAGCCCCCGGGACAGGGGTCCTCTTAGCTCCTACAATGAGCAGTTCTTC

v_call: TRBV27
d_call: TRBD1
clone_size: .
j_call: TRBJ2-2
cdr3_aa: CASRTRGHNTNTGELFF
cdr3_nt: TGTGCCAGCAGAACCAGGGGGCATAATACTAACACCGGGGAGCTGTTTTTT

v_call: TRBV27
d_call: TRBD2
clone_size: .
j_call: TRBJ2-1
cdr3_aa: CASSLLRGRGLIPPTSGYYNEQFF
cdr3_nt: TGTGCCAGCAGTTTATTGCGCGGCAGGGGGCTTATTCCCCCGACTAGCGGGTACTACAATGAGCAGTTCTTC

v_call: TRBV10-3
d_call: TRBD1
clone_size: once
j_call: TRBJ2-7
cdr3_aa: CAISQTGYEQYF
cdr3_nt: TGTGCCATCAGCCAGACAGGGTACGAGCAGTACTTC

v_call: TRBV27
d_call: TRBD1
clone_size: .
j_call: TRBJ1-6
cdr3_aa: CASTPGDRENSPLHF
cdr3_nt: TGTGCCAGCACCCCGGGGGACAGGGAGAATTCACCCCTCCACTTT

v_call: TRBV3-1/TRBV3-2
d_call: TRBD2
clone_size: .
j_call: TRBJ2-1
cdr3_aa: CASSIAGPRDEQFF
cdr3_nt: TGTGCCAGCAGCATAGCGGGACCAAGGGATGAGCAGTTCTTC

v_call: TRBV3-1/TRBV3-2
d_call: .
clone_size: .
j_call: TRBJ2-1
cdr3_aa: CASSPSSLDEQFF
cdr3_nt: TGTGCCAGCAGCCCCTCAAGCCTGGATGAGCAGTTCTTC

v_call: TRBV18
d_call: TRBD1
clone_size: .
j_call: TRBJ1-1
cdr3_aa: CASSPLQGAMYTEAFF
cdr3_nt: TGTGCCAGCTCACCACTCCAGGGGGCCATGTACACTGAAGCTTTCTTT

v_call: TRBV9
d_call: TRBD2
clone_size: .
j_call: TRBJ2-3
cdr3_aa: CASSVAPPTSGGLDTQYF
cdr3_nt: TGTGCCAGCAGCGTAGCCCCTCCGACTAGCGGGGGGTTAGATACGCAGTATTTT

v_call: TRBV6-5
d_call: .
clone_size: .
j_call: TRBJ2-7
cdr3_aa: CASSSTRYEQYF
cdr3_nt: TGTGCCAGCAGTTCTACCCGGTACGAGCAGTACTTC

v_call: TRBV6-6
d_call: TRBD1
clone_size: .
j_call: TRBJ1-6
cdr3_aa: CASRPGGRVYSPLHF
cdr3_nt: TGTGCCAGCAGACCAGGGGGCAGGGTGTATTCACCCCTCCACTTT

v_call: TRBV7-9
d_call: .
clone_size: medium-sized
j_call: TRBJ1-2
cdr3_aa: CASSSSTRAANYGYTF
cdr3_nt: TGTGCCAGCAGCTCTTCCACCAGGGCAGCTAACTATGGCTACACCTTC

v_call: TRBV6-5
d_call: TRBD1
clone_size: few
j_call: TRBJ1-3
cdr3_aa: CASSYDRGRNTIYF
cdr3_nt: TGTGCCAGCAGTTACGACAGGGGTAGAAACACCATATATTTT

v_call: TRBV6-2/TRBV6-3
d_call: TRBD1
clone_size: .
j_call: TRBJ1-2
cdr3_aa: CASSSPGTGNYGYTF
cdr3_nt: TGTGCCAGCAGTTCCCCCGGGACAGGGAACTATGGCTACACCTTC

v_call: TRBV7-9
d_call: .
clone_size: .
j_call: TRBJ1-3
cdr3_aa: CASSLPRAGNTIYF
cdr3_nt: TGTGCCAGCAGCCTCCCGAGAGCTGGAAACACCATATATTTT

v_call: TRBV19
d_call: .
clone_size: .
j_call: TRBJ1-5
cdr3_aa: CASSTLEGQKGNQPQHF
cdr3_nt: TGTGCCAGTAGTACCTTGGAGGGCCAAAAGGGCAATCAGCCCCAGCATTTT

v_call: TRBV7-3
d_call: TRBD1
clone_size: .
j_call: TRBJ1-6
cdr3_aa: CASSRTGGNNSPLHF
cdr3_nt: TGTGCCAGCAGCCGCACAGGGGGCAATAATTCACCCCTCCACTTT

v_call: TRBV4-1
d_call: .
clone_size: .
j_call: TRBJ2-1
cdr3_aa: CASSQEWSGYNEQFF
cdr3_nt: TGCGCCAGCAGCCAAGAATGGTCGGGGTACAATGAGCAGTTCTTC

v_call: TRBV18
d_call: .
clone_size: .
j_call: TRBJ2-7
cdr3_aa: CASSPRGAHGYEQYF
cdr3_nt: TGTGCCAGCTCCCCCAGGGGCGCCCACGGCTACGAGCAGTACTTC

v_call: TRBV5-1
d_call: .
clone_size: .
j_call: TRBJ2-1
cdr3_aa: CASSFTGLSSYNEQFF
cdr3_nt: TGCGCCAGCAGCTTCACAGGGCTTAGCTCCTACAATGAGCAGTTCTTC

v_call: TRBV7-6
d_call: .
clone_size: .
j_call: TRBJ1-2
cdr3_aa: CASSLAHRNGYTF
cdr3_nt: TGTGCCAGCAGCTTAGCACACAGGAATGGCTACACCTTC

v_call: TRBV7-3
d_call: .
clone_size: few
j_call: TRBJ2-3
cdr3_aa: CASSKGHSTDTQYF
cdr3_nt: TGTGCCAGTTCTAAGGGACATAGCACAGATACGCAGTATTTT

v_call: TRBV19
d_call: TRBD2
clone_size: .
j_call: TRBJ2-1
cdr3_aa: CASSMLTSAAYNEQFF
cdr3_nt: TGTGCCAGTAGTATGCTCACTAGCGCCGCCTACAATGAGCAGTTCTTC

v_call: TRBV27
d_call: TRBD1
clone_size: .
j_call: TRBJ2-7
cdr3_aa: CASSSTGTGAYEQYF
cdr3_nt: TGTGCCAGCAGTTCGACAGGGACAGGGGCCTACGAGCAGTACTTC

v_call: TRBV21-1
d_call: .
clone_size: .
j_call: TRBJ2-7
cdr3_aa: CASRNPRDRVSSSYEQYF
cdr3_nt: TGTGCCAGCAGGAACCCCCGGGACAGGGTATCAAGCTCCTACGAGCAGTACTTC

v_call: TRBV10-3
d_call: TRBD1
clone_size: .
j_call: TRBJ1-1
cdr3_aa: CAISEFGQGTRNTEAFF
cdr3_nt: TGTGCCATCAGTGAGTTTGGACAGGGGACCCGGAACACTGAAGCTTTCTTT

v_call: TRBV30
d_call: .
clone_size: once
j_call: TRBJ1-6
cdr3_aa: CAWRLTVNSPLHF
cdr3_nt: TGTGCCTGGAGATTAACAGTGAATTCACCCCTCCACTTT

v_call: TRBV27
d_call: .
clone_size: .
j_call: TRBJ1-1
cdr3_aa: CASSPVWGPISTEAFF
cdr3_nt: TGTGCCAGCAGCCCGGTGTGGGGGCCGATCAGCACTGAAGCTTTCTTT